This T cell receptor (beta chain) was recovered during a study of T cell responses to AZD1222 COVID-19 vaccine (dated by TCRdb to the early 2020s). With regard to the full study: AZD1222 recipients whose second dose came at about 4 weeks and those whose second dose came at about 12 weeks were combined into one group, since spike-specific TCR depth and breadth did not differ between the two schedules. A total of 233 trial participants underwent TCR sequencing, of whom around 200 received two doses of AZD1222 and about 26 received two doses of the MenACWY control vaccine. Enrollment into the trials was organized by age into subgroups of 18-55, 56-69 and 70-plus years, and those subgroups contained approximately 150, 30 and 60 TCR-sequenced participants, respectively.

The CDR3 regions of human TCRbeta chains were analyzed by immunosequencing. From the authors' description of their analysis: TCRs in the repertoires were matched against a reference library of SARS-CoV-2-specific TCRs that had been generated with the MIRA antigen-specificity platform. Breadth meant the fraction of unique TCRs that were SARS-CoV-2-associated, whereas depth meant the fraction of total T cells that were SARS-CoV-2-associated. Using the MIRA data, every spike-specific TCR was mapped to the spike region that the TCR reacted to and assigned to either a CD4 or a CD8 class. Log10-transformed breadth and depth values were compared by one-way ANOVA with Sidak's multiple comparisons tests. TCRdb re-hosts the immuneACCESS table, in-frame sequences only. Its copies lack some clones; in the studies checked, an unresolved V gene accounts for under half of them, and the cause for the rest is not known. The V and J calls and clone size are taken from that table; D and trimming were inferred from the DNA. The sample records roughly 200,000 clones, 88% of which are singletons. The top ten hold more than 7% of the sample.

CDR3 length: 16 amino acids, cysteine to phenylalanine. Only the CDR3 region is kept as DNA, spanning 48 bases read in frame from base 1. From V the trimming removes 4 bases and from J it removes 4 bases, while the gene matches leave 6 bases of the junction unaccounted for. The germline V gene sets CDR1 to SGHTA and CDR2 to FQGNSA. In its sample, this clone was seen once. Its antigen is not yet known. No per-base quality is available; no much larger clone lies one base away. The sample's time point label, decoded: baseline before first vaccination. Vaccinee samples were obtained from the UK trials COV001 and COV002, which included a single-blind randomized controlled phase 2/3 trial of AZD1222 (ChAdOx1 nCoV-19) in healthy adults. For TCRbeta chain sequencing, PBMC samples from trial participants were taken at day 0 and at day 28 after the second dose. The paper as a whole reports these results and caveats: The 56-69-year group was small, and its depth increase did not reach significance, likely because of low power. Participants were mostly white British, with more females than males. The authors suggested clonal diversity may have been underestimated. Because no samples from the day 14 peak response were available, repertoires could be characterized only after the peak T cell response. Reportedly, close to half of the unique spike-specific TCRs recognized epitopes lying outside the regions that are mutated in the B.1.351 and B.1.1.7 variants. Conclusions about previously exposed vaccinees are limited because only a handful of AZD1222 recipients were SARS-CoV-2 seropositive at baseline. The whole spike protein was spanned by vaccine-associated CD4 TCRs, and dominant responses were seen in regions 160-218 and 743-854. A significant rise in spike-specific TCR breadth and depth was observed after two AZD1222 doses relative to day 0 and relative to MenACWY recipients.

The chain uses TRBV7-2 and TRBJ1-5; the central 11 bases match TRBD1. The sequence was collected from an adult in good health. The specimen comprised peripheral blood, sampled on day 0 of AZD1222 vaccination. The CDR3 here reads CASSSYGTGGNQPQHF. The DNA sequence is TGTGCCAGCAGCTCCTATGGGACAGGGGGAAATCAGCCCCAGCATTTT.